These 15 T cell receptor beta chains originate from one sample sequenced in a study of cytomegalovirus exposure and HLA in healthy donors. This PCR relied on a set of 60 Vbeta primers and 13 Jbeta primers. Sequencing used immunoSEQ multiplex PCR; TCRdb keeps in-frame clones, though not all of them. The sample holds fewer than 200,000 clones; around 75% are singletons and the top ten take around 2.4%. The sample taken for sequencing was PBMCs. The receptor source for this set is a female donor in good health and CMV-seronegative.

In its sample, this clone was seen once. V gene TRBV27 combines with J gene TRBJ2-7; 7 nucleotides match TRBD1. The CDR3 has 13 amino acids. CDR1 MNHEY and CDR2 SMNVEV come from the germline V gene (reference sequence). Here the CDR3 reads CPHGDSPSYEQYF. CDR3 nucleotide sequence: TGTCCCCACGGGGACAGTCCCTCCTACGAGCAGTACTTC.

The chain employs TRBV4-2 and TRBJ1-5; D unclear. Trimming shortened V by 2 bases and J by 11 bases, and 13 bases separated the two germline ends. In germline, CDR1 is LGHNA, CDR2 YNFKEQ. The CDR3 runs to 13 residues. The CDR3 loop reads CASSQTLNEAQHF. CDR3 nucleotides: TGTGCCAGCAGCCAAACTCTAAATGAGGCCCAGCATTTT.

V gene TRBV11-3 combines with J gene TRBJ2-7, with D unclear. V shed 4 bases and J shed 5 bases, with 12 bases lying between them. Germline V gene lookup returns CDR1 SGHNT and CDR2 YENEEA. The CDR3 is 13 amino acids. The CDR3 sequence: CASSSSYRDEQYF. For the CDR3, the DNA is TGTGCCAGCAGCTCTTCGTATCGCGACGAGCAGTACTTC.

V and J are TRBV19 and TRBJ2-1; TRBD2 agrees at 12 bases. The CDR3 sequence is 17 residues long. Trimming removed 2 bases from V and 8 bases from J; junction bases left unmatched: 10. The V gene's germline CDR1 is LNHDA and CDR2 SQIVND (reference sequence). Written as DNA, the CDR3 is TGTGCCAGTAGTATAAAACTCAGGACTAGCGGGACGCATGAGCAGTTCTTC. Its protein product is CASSIKLRTSGTHEQFF.

The genes are TRBV7-2 and TRBJ1-1; the match to TRBD1 covers 7 bases. V was clipped by 5 bases and J by 0 bases; unmatched bases: 9. Germline loops: CDR1 SGHTA, CDR2 FQGNSA. The CDR3 contains 16 residues. The CDR3 loop reads CASSVTGFNMNTEAFF. In nucleotides, the CDR3 is TGTGCCAGCAGCGTGACAGGGTTCAATATGAACACTGAAGCTTTCTTT.

This chain joins TRBV7-2 and TRBJ2-1, with 8 bases that match TRBD2. V shed 4 bases, J shed 8 bases, and the junction held 16 bases outside the gene matches. Germline V gene data show CDR1 as SGHTA and CDR2 as FQGNSA. The CDR3 loop spans 17 amino acids. This chain's CDR3 is CASSWGGSGTLPHEQFF. The CDR3 coding sequence is TGTGCCAGCAGCTGGGGGGGTAGCGGGACGCTCCCCCATGAGCAGTTCTTC.

This clone was seen more than once but under ten times. V is TRBV19 and J is TRBJ2-5; TRBD2 matches at 10 bases. Trimming removed 3 bases from V and 2 bases from J; junction bases left unmatched: 9. The CDR3 extends over 17 amino acids. The germline gives CDR1 LNHDA, CDR2 SQIVND (reference sequence). The chain's CDR3 is CASSIGLADLTQETQYF. The CDR3 bases are TGTGCCAGTAGTATCGGACTAGCGGACCTCACTCAAGAGACCCAGTACTTC. Full variable domain (missing parts from reference TRBV19 and TRBJ2-5): DGGITQSPKYLFRKEGQNVTLSCEQNLNHDAMYWYRQDPGQGLRLIYYSQIVNDFQKGDIAEGYSVSREKKESFPLTVTSAQKNPTAFYLCASSIGLADLTQETQYFGPGTRLLVL.

The chain combines TRBV28 with TRBJ2-7; D is perhaps TRBD1 (5 bases). Trimming shortened V by 5 bases and J by 6 bases, and 11 bases separated the two germline ends. Germline loops: CDR1 MDHEN, CDR2 SYDVKM. The CDR3 is made up of 12 amino acids. CDR3 residues: CASSPAGREQYF. DNA of the CDR3: TGTGCCAGCAGTCCGGCAGGGCGCGAGCAGTACTTC.

The chain has TRBV29-1 and TRBJ2-1; D is perhaps TRBD2 (6 bases). This CDR3 is 15 amino acids long. Germline V CDR1 and CDR2: SQVTM, ANQGSEA. Trimming took 0 bases from V and 8 from J, leaving 17 bases between them. The CDR3 sequence is CSVEDRTGGIDEQFF. Written as DNA, the CDR3 is TGCAGCGTTGAAGATCGGACTGGCGGGATCGATGAGCAGTTCTTC.

J is TRBJ2-1 and V is TRBV30; TRBD2 is a possible D gene (5 bases). This CDR3 contains 15 residues. The germline CDR1 and CDR2 sequences are GTSNPN and SVGIG (reference sequence). The V end was cut by 4 bases, the J end by 4 bases, with 17 bases between. For the CDR3, the DNA is TGTGCCTGGAACAAAGGACTCTCCTTTTACAATGAGCAGTTCTTC. Translated: CAWNKGLSFYNEQFF.

The chain recombines TRBV30 with TRBJ2-7, with 10 bases that match TRBD2. The V and J ends lost 0 bases and 5 bases, in that order; junction bases with no gene match: 4. Per germline, CDR1 GTSNPN and CDR2 SVGIG (reference sequence). The CDR3 contains 14 residues. Written as DNA, the CDR3 is TGTGCCTGGAGTGTGGCTAGCGGGAGCGACGAGCAGTACTTC. It is translated as CAWSVASGSDEQYF. Variable domain in full (rest from reference TRBV30 and TRBJ2-7): SQTIHQWPATLVQPVGSPLSLECTVEGTSNPNLYWYRQAAGRGLQLLFYSVGIGQISSEVPQNLSASRPQDRQFILSSKKLLLSDSGFYLCAWSVASGSDEQYFGPGTRLTVT.

The rearrangement joins TRBV29-1 to TRBJ2-7, with D uncertain. Trimming took off 1 base at V and 3 bases at J, with 7 bases between the two ends. The CDR3 totals 12 residues. Germline-derived CDR1 and CDR2 are SQVTM and ANQGSEA. CDR3 nucleotide sequence: TGCAGCGTTGAAGGGCAGTACTACGAGCAGTACTTC. It yields the protein CSVEGQYYEQYF.

This clone occurred once. The chain carries TRBV29-1 and TRBJ1-5; D possibly corresponds to TRBD1 (6 bases). V gave up 6 bases and J gave up 5 bases, with 14 bases separating them. The CDR3 is 13 amino acids. Germline loops: CDR1 SQVTM, CDR2 ANQGSEA. The CDR3 bases are TGCAGCGTGAGGGGGACGGAACATCAGCCCCAGCATTTT. Protein product: CSVRGTEHQPQHF.

The chain has TRBV27 and TRBJ1-5, with D unresolved. The germline V and J ends were trimmed by 0 bases and 5 bases, with 8 bases remaining between them. The CDR3 contains 14 residues. Germline CDR1 reads MNHEY; CDR2 reads SMNVEV (reference sequence). CDR3: CASSLSGQHQPQHF. The CDR3 DNA follows: TGTGCCAGCAGTTTATCTGGGCAGCATCAGCCCCAGCATTTT.

This rearrangement joins TRBV28 to TRBJ2-7, with TRBD2 identical over 7 bases. The CDR3 covers 15 residues. CDR1 and CDR2 from the germline V gene are MDHEN and SYDVKM. Germline trimming cut 5 bases from V and 0 bases from J; bases unmatched to any gene: 7. The CDR3 spells CASSLAGESSYEQYF. The CDR3 bases are TGTGCCAGCAGTCTCGCGGGGGAAAGCTCCTACGAGCAGTACTTC.